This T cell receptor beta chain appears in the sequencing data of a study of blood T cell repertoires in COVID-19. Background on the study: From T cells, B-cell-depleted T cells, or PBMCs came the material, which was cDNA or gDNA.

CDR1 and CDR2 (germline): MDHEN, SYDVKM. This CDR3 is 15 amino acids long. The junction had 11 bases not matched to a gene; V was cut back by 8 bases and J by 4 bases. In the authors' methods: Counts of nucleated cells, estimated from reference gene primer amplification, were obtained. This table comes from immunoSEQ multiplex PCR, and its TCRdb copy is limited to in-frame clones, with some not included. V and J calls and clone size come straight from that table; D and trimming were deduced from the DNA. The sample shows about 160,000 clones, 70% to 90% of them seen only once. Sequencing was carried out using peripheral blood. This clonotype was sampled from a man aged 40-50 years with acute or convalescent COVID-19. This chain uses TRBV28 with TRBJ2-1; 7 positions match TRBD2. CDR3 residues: CASSGPRGGYNEQFF. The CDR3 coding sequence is TGTGCCAGCTCCGGACCGCGCGGGGGATACAATGAGCAGTTCTTC. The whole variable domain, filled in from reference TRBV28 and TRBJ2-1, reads DVKVTQSSRYLVKRTGEKVFLECVQDMDHENMFWYRQDPGLGLRLIYFSYDVKMKEKGDIPEGYSVSREKKERFSLILESASTNQTSMYLCASSGPRGGYNEQFFGPGTRLTVL.